This TCR beta chain appears in the sequencing data of a study of technical replicates of blood from several donors. Trimming removed 5 bases from V and 10 bases from J; junction bases left unmatched: 20. CDR1 is MGHDK, CDR2 SYGVNS, per germline. The CDR3 has 17 residues. Generated by immunoSEQ multiplex PCR, the TCRdb table keeps only in-frame clones and is missing some. This sample has 60,000 to 95,000 clones, with about nine tenths found just once. The TCR sequence derives from a human donor in good health. Some clones in this sample may be carry-over from other donors' samples. The chain links TRBV25-1 to TRBJ1-1, with 9 bases fitting TRBD1. The sample comprised T cells isolated from PBMCs. CDR3 loop: CASSPRAGTGQQFVAFF. CDR3 nucleotide sequence: TGTGCCAGCAGTCCCCGAGCCGGGACAGGGCAACAATTTGTAGCTTTCTTT.